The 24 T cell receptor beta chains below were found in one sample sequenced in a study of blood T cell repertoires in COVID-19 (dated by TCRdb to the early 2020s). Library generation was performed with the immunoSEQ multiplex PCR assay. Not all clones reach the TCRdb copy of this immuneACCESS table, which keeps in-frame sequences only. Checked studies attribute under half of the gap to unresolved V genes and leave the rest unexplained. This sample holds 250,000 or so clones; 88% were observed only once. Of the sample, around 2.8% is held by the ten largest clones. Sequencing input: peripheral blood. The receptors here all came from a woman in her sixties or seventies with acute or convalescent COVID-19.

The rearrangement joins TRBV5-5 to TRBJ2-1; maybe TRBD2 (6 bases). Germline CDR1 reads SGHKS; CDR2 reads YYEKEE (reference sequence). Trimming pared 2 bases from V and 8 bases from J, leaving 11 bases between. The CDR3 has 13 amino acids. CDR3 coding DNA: TGTGCCAGCAGCTTCACTAGCAGCTATGAGCAGTTCTTC. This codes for CASSFTSSYEQFF. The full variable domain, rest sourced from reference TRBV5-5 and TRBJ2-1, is DAGVTQSPTHLIKTRGQQVTLRCSPISGHKSVSWYQQVLGQGPQFIFQYYEKEERGRGNFPDRFSARQFPNYSSELNVNALLLGDSALYLCASSFTSSYEQFFGPGTRLTVL.

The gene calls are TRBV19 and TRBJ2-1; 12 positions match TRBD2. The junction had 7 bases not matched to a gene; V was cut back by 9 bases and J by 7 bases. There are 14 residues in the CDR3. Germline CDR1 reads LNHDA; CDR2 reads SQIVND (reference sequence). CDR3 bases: TGTGCCAGCAAACTAGCGGGGGGTGATAATGAGCAGTTCTTC. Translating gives CASKLAGGDNEQFF.

For the CDR3, the DNA is TGTGCCAGTGCGGGACAGACCGAGAACACTGAAGCTTTCTTT. It is translated as CASAGQTENTEAFF. V and J are TRBV3-1 (or the pseudogene TRBV3-2) and TRBJ1-1, with 7 bases matching TRBD1. V gave up 9 bases and J gave up 1 base; unmatched junction bases: 8. The CDR3 sequence is 14 residues long. From germline, CDR1 is LGHDT and CDR2 YNNKEL (reference sequence).

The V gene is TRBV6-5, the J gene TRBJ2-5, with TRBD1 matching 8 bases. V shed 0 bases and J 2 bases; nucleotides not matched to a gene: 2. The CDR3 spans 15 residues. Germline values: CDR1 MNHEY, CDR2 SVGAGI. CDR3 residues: CASSYSDRVQETQYF. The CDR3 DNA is TGTGCCAGCAGTTACTCGGACAGGGTGCAAGAGACCCAGTACTTC.

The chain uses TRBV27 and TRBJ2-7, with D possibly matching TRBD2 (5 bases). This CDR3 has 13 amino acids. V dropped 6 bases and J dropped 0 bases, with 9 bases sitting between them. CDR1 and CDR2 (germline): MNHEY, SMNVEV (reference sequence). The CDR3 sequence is CASRRRDSYEQYF. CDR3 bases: TGTGCCAGCAGACGACGGGACTCCTACGAGCAGTACTTC.

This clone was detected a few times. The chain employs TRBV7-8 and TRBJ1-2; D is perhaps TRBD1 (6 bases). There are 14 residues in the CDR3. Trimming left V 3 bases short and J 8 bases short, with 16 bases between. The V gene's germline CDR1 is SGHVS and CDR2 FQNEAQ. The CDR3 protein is CASSFRGAWNGYTF. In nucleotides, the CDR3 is TGTGCCAGCAGCTTTCGGGGGGCGTGGAACGGCTACACCTTC.

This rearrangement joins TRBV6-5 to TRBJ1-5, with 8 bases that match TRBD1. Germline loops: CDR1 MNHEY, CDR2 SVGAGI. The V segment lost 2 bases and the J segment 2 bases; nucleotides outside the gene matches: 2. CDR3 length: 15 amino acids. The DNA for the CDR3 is TGTGCCAGCAGTTACGGACAGGGCGGCAATCAGCCCCAGCATTTT. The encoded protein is CASSYGQGGNQPQHF.

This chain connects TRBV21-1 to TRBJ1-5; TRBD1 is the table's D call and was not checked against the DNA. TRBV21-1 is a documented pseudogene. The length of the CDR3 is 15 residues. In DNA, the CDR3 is TGTGCCAGCAGCAAAAGGACAGTAAACAATCAGCCCCAGCATTTT. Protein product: CASSKRTVNNQPQHF.

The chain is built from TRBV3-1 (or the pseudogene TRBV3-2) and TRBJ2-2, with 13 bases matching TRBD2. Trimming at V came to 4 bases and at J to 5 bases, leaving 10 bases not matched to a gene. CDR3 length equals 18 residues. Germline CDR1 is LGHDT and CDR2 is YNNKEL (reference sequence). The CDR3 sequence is CASSRDSGLAGRTGELFF. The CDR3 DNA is TGTGCCAGCAGCCGGGATTCGGGACTAGCGGGGCGGACCGGGGAGCTGTTTTTT.

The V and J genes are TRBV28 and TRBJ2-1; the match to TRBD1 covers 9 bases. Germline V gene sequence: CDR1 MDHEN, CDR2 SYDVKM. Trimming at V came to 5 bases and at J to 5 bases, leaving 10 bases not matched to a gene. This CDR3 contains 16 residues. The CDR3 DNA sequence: TGTGCCAGCAGTATTGGGACAGGGCACTTGGACAATGAGCAGTTCTTC. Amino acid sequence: CASSIGTGHLDNEQFF.

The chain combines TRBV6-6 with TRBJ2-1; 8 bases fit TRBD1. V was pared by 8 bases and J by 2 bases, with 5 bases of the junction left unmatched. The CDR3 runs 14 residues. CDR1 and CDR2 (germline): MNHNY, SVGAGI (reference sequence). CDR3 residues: CASHYRGTYNEQFF. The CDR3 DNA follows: TGTGCCAGCCACTACAGGGGGACCTACAATGAGCAGTTCTTC.

DNA of the CDR3: TGTGCCACTCAGACCAGGACAGACAATGAGCAGTTCTTC. Translation: CATQTRTDNEQFF. The chain links TRBV24-1 to TRBJ2-1, with D perhaps matching TRBD1 (6 bases). From germline, CDR1 is KGHDR and CDR2 SFDVKD. The CDR3 has 13 amino acids. V was trimmed by 10 bases and J by 5 bases, leaving 14 bases between them.

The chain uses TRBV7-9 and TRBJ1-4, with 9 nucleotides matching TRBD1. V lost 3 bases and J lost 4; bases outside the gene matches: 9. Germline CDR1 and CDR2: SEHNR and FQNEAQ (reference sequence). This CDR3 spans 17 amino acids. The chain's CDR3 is CASSFSGQGWGNEKLFF. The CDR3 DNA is TGTGCCAGCAGCTTTAGTGGACAGGGGTGGGGTAATGAAAAACTGTTTTTT. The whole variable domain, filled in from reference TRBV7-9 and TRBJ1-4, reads DTGVSQNPRHKITKRGQNVTFRCDPISEHNRLYWYRQTLGQGPEFLTYFQNEAQLEKSRLLSDRFSAERPKGSFSTLEIQRTEQGDSAMYLCASSFSGQGWGNEKLFFGSGTQLSVL.

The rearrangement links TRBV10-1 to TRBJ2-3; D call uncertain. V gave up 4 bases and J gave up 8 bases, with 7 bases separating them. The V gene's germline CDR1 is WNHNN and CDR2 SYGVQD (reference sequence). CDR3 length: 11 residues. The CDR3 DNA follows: TGCGCCAGCAGTGGGTCCGGTACGCAGTATTTT. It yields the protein CASSGSGTQYF.

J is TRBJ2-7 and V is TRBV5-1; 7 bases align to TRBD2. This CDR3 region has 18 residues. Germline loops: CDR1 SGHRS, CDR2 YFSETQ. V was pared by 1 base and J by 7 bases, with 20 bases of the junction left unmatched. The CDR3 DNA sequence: TGCGCCAGCAGCTTGCAATTTTTCGCTAGCGGACCTGCTAAGGAGCAGTACTTC. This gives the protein CASSLQFFASGPAKEQYF.

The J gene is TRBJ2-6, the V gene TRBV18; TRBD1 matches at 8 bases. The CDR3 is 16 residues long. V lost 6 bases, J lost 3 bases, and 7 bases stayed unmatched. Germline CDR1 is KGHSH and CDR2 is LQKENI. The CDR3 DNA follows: TGTGCCAGCTCCATGGGACAGGTCGGTGGGGCCAACGTCCTGACTTTC. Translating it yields CASSMGQVGGANVLTF. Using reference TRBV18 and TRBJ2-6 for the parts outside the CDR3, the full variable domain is NAGVMQNPRHLVRRRGQEARLRCSPMKGHSHVYWYRQLPEEGLKFMVYLQKENIIDESGMPKERFSAEFPKEGPSILRIQQVVRGDSAAYFCASSMGQVGGANVLTFGAGSRLTVL.

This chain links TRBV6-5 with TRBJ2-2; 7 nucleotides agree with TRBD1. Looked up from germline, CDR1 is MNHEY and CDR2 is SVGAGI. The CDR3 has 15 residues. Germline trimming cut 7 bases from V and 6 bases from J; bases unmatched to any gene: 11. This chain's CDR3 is CASNRQGYKPGELFF. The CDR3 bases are TGTGCCAGCAACCGACAGGGTTATAAACCCGGGGAGCTGTTTTTT.

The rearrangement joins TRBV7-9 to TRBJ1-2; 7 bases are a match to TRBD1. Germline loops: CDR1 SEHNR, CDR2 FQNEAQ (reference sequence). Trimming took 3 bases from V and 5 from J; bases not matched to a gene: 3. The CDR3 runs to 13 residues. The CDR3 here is CASSFGQAYGYTF. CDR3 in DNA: TGTGCCAGCAGCTTTGGACAGGCTTATGGCTACACCTTC.

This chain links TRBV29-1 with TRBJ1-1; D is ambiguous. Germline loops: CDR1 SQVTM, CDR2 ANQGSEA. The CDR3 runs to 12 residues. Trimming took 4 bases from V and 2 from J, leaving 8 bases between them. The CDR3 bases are TGCAGCGTTGTAAGCGGTAACACTGAAGCTTTCTTT. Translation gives CSVVSGNTEAFF.

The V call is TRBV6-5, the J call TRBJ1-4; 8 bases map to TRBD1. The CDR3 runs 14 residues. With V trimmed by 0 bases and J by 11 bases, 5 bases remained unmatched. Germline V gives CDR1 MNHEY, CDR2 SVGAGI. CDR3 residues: CASSYSQGGSKLFF. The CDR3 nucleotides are TGTGCCAGCAGTTACTCACAGGGGGGGAGTAAACTGTTTTTT.

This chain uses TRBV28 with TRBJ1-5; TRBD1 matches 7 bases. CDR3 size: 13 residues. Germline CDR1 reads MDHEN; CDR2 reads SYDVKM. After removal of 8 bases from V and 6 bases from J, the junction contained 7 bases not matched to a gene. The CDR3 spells CASLRDSSQPQHF. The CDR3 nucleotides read TGTGCCAGCCTCCGGGACAGTAGTCAGCCCCAGCATTTT.

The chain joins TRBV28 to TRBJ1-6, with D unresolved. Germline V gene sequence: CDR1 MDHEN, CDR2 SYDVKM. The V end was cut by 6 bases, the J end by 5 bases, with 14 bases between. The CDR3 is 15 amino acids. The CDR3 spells CASSKAGSNNSPLHF. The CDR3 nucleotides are TGTGCCAGCAGCAAAGCGGGTTCTAATAATTCACCCCTCCACTTT.

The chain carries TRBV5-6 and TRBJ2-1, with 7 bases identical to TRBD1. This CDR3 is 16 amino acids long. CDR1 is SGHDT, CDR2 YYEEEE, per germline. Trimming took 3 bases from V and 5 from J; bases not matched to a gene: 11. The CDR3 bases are TGTGCCAGCAGCTACAGGACAGGTCCCTGGGACAATGAGCAGTTCTTC. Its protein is CASSYRTGPWDNEQFF.

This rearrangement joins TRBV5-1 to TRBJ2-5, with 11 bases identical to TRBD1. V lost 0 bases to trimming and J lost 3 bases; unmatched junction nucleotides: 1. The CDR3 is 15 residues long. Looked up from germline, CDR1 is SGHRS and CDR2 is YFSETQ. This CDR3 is CASSLGTGGEETQYF. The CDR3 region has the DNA TGCGCCAGCAGCTTGGGGACAGGGGGCGAAGAGACCCAGTACTTC.